What follows describes a single TCR beta chain. Germline trimming cut 2 bases from V and 2 bases from J; bases unmatched to any gene: 7. Germline CDR1 and CDR2: WNHNN and SYGVQD (reference sequence). This CDR3 spans 17 amino acids. This record belongs to a study of blood T cell repertoires in COVID-19. Original processing methods: Estimation of nucleated cell counts relied on the amplification of reference gene primers. Assay used: immunoSEQ multiplex PCR; TCRdb lists only in-frame clones, some missing. V and J calls and clone size are as listed in that table; D and trimming were resolved from the DNA. This table holds around 200,000 clones, about 85% found once.

The sequenced material came from peripheral blood. This sequence was found in a man aged 25-40 years with acute or convalescent COVID-19. J is TRBJ2-1 and V is TRBV10-1, with 9 bases fitting TRBD1. The CDR3 bases are TGCGCCAGCAGTGAGGGACAGGGGCCCGGGGCCTACAATGAGCAGTTCTTC. This codes for CASSEGQGPGAYNEQFF.